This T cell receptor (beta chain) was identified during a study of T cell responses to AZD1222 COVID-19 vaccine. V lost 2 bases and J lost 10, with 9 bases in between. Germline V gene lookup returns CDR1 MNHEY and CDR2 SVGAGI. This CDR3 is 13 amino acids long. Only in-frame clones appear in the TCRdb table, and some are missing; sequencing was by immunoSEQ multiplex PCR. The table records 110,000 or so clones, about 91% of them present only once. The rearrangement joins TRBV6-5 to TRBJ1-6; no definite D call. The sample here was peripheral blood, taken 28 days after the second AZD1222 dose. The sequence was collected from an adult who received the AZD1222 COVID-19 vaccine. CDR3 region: CASSYRVGSPLHF. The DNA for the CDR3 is TGTGCCAGCAGTTACCGGGTAGGCTCACCCCTCCACTTT.